Below, 5 T cell receptor beta chains from the same sample are listed, as sequenced in a study of PD-L1 blockade in urothelial cancer. The method was immunoSEQ multiplex PCR; TCRdb's version includes in-frame clones alone and lacks a portion of them. The data contain fewer than 75,000 clones, approximately 81% of them seen just once; the ten biggest clones take up about 4.5%. Material: PBMCs, obtained around atezolizumab (anti-PD-L1) treatment. The receptors were gathered from a man in his 70s with urothelial cancer.

This clone was picked up a small number of times. The CDR3 region is CASSLAGTGREKLFF. In DNA, the CDR3 is TGTGCCAGCAGCTTGGCCGGGACAGGGAGAGAAAAACTGTTTTTT. V usage is TRBV5-5 and J usage is TRBJ1-4; 9 positions agree with TRBD1. The CDR3 has 15 amino acids. The germline gives CDR1 SGHKS, CDR2 YYEKEE (reference sequence). V dropped 0 bases and J dropped 8; count of bases not matched to a gene: 5.

V and J are TRBV27 and TRBJ2-2; no clear D gene. Germline CDR1 is MNHEY and CDR2 is SMNVEV (reference sequence). The CDR3 length is 15 residues. The germline V and J ends were trimmed by 3 bases and 1 base, with 9 bases remaining between them. CDR3 in amino acids: CASSFTVRNTGELFF. CDR3 sequence (DNA): TGTGCCAGCAGTTTTACGGTGAGGAACACCGGGGAGCTGTTTTTT.

The V and J genes are TRBV30 and TRBJ1-2, with TRBD1 matching 9 bases. Germline V gene data show CDR1 as GTSNPN and CDR2 as SVGIG (reference sequence). V was clipped by 4 bases and J by 1 base; unmatched bases: 7. The CDR3 loop spans 15 amino acids. The CDR3 DNA reads TGTGCCTGGACTCCGGGACAGGGCCTTAACTATGGCTACACCTTC. Amino acid sequence: CAWTPGQGLNYGYTF.

This clone has a single count. The rearrangement uses TRBV28 and TRBJ2-7; 7 bases line up with TRBD1. The CDR3 covers 14 residues. Germline lookup yields CDR1 MDHEN and CDR2 SYDVKM. The trim removed 5 bases at V and 2 bases at J, leaving 6 bases unmatched. This CDR3 reads CASSPRQGTYEQYF. As DNA, the CDR3 is TGTGCCAGCAGTCCCCGACAGGGAACCTACGAGCAGTACTTC.

The chain recombines TRBV19 with TRBJ2-3; a weak D match, TRBD2 (5 bases). The germline V gene has CDR1 LNHDA and CDR2 SQIVND (reference sequence). The germline V and J ends were trimmed by 4 bases and 2 bases, with 13 bases remaining between them. The CDR3 runs to 15 residues. CDR3 loop: CASSTGAGPTDTQYF. In DNA, the CDR3 is TGTGCCAGTAGTACCGGCGCGGGCCCCACAGATACGCAGTATTTT.